These 2 T cell receptor beta chains were all obtained from the same sample, sequenced in a study of OX40 agonist ivuxolimab in advanced cancers. Assay: immunoSEQ multiplex PCR; the TCRdb copy retains only in-frame clones and omits some. Counted here are more than 50,000 clones, 89% occurring once; the ten biggest clones make up more than 10%. The sequencing used CD4+ or CD8+ T cells sorted from blood, collected in a trial of the OX40 agonist ivuxolimab. Source of these receptors: an adult with an advanced solid tumor such as melanoma, head and neck, liver or kidney cancer.

This rearrangement joins TRBV4-1 to TRBJ2-7; the D is unclear. Germline V gene data show CDR1 as MGHRA and CDR2 as YSYEKL. V was trimmed by 0 bases and J by 2 bases, leaving 14 bases between them. This CDR3 contains 16 residues. The CDR3 sequence: CASSQDWSGSAYEQYF. The CDR3 DNA is TGCGCCAGCAGCCAAGATTGGTCGGGCAGCGCCTACGAGCAGTACTTC.

V usage is TRBV28 and J usage is TRBJ2-3; D gene uncertain. The CDR3 is 15 amino acids. Germline loops: CDR1 MDHEN, CDR2 SYDVKM. V was pared by 5 bases and J by 1 base, with 13 bases between. DNA for the CDR3: TGTGCCAGCAGTCGGACCCTAGGCGGCACAGATACGCAGTATTTT. The encoded protein is CASSRTLGGTDTQYF.